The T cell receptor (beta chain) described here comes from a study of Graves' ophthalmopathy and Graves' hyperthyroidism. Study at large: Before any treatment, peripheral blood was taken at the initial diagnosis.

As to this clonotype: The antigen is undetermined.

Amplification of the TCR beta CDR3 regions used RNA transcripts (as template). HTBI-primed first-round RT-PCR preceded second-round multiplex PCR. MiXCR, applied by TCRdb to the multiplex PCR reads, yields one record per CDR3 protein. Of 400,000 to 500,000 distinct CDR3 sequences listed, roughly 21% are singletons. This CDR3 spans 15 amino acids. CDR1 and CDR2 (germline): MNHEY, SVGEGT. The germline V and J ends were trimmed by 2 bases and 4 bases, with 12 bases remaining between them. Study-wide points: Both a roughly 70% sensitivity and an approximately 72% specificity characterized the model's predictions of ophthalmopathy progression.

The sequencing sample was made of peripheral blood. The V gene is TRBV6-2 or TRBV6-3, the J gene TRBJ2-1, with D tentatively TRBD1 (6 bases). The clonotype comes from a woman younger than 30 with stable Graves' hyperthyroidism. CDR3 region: CASSYLRQVYNEQFF. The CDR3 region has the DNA TGTGCCAGCAGTTACCTTAGACAGGTTTACAATGAGCAGTTCTTC.